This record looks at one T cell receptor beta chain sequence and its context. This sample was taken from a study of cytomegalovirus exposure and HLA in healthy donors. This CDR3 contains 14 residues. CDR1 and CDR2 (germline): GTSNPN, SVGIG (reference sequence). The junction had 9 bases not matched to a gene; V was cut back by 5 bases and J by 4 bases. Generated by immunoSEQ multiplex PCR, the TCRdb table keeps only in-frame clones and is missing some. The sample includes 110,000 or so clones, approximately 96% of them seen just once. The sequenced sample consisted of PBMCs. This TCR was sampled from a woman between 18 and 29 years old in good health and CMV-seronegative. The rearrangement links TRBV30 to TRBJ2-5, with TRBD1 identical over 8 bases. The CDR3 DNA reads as TGTGCCTGGGGCCGTCAGGGGGCTCGAGAGACCCAGTACTTC. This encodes CAWGRQGARETQYF.